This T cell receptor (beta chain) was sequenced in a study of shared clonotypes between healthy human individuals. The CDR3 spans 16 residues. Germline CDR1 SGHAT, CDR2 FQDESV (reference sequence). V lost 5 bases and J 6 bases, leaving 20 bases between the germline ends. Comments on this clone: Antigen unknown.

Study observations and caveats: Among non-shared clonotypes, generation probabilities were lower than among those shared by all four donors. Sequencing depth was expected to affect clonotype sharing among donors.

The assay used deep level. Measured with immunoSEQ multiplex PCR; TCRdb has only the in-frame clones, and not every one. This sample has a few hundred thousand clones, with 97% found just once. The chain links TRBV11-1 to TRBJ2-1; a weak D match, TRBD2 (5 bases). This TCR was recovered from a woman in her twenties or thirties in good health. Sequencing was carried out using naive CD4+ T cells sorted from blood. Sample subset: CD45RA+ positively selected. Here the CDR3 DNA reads TGTGCCAGCAGCCTACTGGGGAGCGCCAGGATCAATGAGCAGTTCTTC. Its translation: CASSLLGSARINEQFF.